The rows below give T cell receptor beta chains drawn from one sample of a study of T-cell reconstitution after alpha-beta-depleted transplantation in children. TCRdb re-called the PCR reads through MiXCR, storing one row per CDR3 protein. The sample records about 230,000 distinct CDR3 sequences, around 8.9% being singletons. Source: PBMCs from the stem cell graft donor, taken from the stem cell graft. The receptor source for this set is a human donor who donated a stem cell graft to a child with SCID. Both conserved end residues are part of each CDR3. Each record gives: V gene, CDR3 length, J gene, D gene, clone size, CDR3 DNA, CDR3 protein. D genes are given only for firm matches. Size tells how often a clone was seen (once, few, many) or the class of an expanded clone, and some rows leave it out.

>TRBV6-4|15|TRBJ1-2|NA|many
TGTGCCAGCACTCGGTCGGGGGCGGCTAACTATGGCTACACCTTC
CASTRSGAANYGYTF
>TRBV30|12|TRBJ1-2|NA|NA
TGTGCCTGGAGGACAGGTCTACGGGGCGACACCTTC
CAWRTGLRGDTF
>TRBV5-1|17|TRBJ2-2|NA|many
TGCGCCAGCAGCCCCCAGTTCAGGACACCAAACACCGGGGAGCTGTTTTTT
CASSPQFRTPNTGELFF
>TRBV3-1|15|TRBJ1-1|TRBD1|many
TGTGCCAGCAGCCGTAACAGGGGGGGGATCTCTGAAGCTTTCTTT
CASSRNRGGISEAFF
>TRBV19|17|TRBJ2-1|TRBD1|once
TGTGCCAGTAGTGGACTCCCGGGACAGGAACCTTACAATGAGCAGTTCTTC
CASSGLPGQEPYNEQFF
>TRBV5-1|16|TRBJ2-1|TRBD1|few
TGCGCCAGCAGCTTAGCCCCCGGGACAGGGAGGGATGAGCAGTTCTTC
CASSLAPGTGRDEQFF
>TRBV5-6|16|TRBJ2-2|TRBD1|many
TGTGCCAGCAGCTTGGTGGCCGACAGGGTGGCCGGGGAGCTGTTTTTT
CASSLVADRVAGELFF
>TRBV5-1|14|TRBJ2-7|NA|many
TGCGCCAGCAGCTTGTCTTCAGGGGTGGGGGAGCAGTACTTC
CASSLSSGVGEQYF
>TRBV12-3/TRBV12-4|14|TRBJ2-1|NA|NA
TGTGCCAGCAGTTTGCAGCTTTCGGCGGATGAGCAGTTCTTC
CASSLQLSADEQFF
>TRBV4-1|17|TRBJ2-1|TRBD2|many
TGCGCCAGCAGCCAAGATCGCGGAGCGGGGGCTGGCAATGAGCAGTTCTTC
CASSQDRGAGAGNEQFF
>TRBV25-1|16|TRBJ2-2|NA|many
TGTGCCAGCAGTGAATCTCTCACTAGGGCCCCCGGGGAGCTGTTTTTT
CASSESLTRAPGELFF
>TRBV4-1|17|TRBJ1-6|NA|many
TGCGCCAGCAGCCAAGATTCAGGGGTCCCCTATAATTCACCCCTCCACTTT
CASSQDSGVPYNSPLHF
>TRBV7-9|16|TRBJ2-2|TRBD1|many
TGTGCCAGCAGCTTAGTCGGACAGGGGACCACCCGGGAGCTGTTTTTT
CASSLVGQGTTRELFF
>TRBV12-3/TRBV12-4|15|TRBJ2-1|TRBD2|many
TGTGCCAGCCTTCCGGGTAGCGGGACCTACAATGAGCAGTTCTTC
CASLPGSGTYNEQFF
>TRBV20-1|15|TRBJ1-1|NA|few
TGCAGTGCTAGAGGGAGGCGGACGCGGGACACTGAAGCTTTCTTT
CSARGRRTRDTEAFF
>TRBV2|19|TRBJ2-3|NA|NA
TGTGCCAGCAGTGTAGAGCGGGGTCGAGCTCCAGGGGTGGGAGATACGCAGTATTTT
CASSVERGRAPGVGDTQYF
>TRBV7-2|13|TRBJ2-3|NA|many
TGTGCCAGCAGCTTTACTCGCACAGATACGCAGTATTTT
CASSFTRTDTQYF